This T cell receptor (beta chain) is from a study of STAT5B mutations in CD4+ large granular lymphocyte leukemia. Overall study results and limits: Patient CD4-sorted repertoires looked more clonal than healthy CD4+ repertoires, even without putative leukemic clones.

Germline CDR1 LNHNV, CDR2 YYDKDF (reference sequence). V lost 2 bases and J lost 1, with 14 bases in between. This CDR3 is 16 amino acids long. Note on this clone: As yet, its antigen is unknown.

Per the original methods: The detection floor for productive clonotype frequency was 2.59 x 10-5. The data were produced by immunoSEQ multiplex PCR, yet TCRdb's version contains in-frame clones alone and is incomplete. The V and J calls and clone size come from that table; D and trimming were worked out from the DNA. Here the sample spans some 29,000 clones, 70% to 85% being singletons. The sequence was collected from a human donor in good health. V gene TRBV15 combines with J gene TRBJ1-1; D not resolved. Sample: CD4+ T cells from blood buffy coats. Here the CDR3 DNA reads TGTGCCACCAGCAGAACTCCCCCACGGCAGAACACTGAAGCTTTCTTT. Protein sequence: CATSRTPPRQNTEAFF. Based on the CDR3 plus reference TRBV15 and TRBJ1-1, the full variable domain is DAMVIQNPRYQVTQFGKPVTLSCSQTLNHNVMYWYQQKSSQAPKLLFHYYDKDFNNEADTPDNFQSRRPNTSFCFLDIRSPGLGDTAMYLCATSRTPPRQNTEAFFGQGTRLTVV.